This TCR beta chain was captured by sequencing in a study of blood T cell repertoires in COVID-19. For the study at large: Samples came from the United States, Italy and Spain, spanning acute and convalescent COVID-19.

Clones were sequenced by immunoSEQ multiplex PCR, and TCRdb holds only the in-frame ones, with some missing. This sample has approximately 68,000 clones, with 85% to 90% found just once. The sequencing sample was made of peripheral blood. The TCR sequence derives from a man between 65 and 85 years old with active or convalescent COVID-19.

In nucleotides, the CDR3 is TGCGCCAGCAGCCAAGATGCGCAGAGGGTAGACTCACCCCTCCACTTT. Residues: CASSQDAQRVDSPLHF. J is TRBJ1-6 and V is TRBV4-3; no firm D call. CDR1 and CDR2 from the germline V gene are LGHNA and YSLEER. Between the trimmed V and J ends, which lost 0 bases and 10 bases, there was a span of 16 bases. This CDR3 has 16 amino acids.